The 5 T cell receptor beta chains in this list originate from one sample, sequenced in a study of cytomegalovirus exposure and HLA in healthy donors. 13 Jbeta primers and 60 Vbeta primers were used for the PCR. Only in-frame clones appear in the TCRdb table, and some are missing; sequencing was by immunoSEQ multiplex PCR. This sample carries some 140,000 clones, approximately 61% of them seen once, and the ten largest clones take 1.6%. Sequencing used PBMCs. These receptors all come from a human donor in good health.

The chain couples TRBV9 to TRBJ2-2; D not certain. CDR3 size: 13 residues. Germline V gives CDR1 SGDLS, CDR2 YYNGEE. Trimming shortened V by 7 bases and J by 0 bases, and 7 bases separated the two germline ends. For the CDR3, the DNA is TGTGCCAGCCGAGTCTCGAACACCGGGGAGCTGTTTTTT. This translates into CASRVSNTGELFF.

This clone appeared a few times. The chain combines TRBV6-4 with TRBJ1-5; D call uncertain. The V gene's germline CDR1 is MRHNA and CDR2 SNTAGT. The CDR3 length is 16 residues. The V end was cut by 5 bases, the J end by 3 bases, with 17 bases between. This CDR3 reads CASSPLERDDNQPQHF. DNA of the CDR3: TGTGCCAGCAGTCCTTTGGAACGGGATGACAATCAGCCCCAGCATTTT.

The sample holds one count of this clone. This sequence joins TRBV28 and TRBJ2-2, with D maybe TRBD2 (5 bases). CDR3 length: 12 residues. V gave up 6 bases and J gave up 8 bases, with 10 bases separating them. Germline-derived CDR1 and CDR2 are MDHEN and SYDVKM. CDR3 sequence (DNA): TGTGCCAGCAGGGACTGGGCGGGGGAGCTGTTTTTT. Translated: CASRDWAGELFF.

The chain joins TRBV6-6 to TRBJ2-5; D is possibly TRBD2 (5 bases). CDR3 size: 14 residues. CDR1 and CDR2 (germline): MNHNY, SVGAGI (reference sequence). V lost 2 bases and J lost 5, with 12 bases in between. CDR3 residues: CASSYRPPGETQYF. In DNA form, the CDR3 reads TGTGCCAGCAGTTACCGGCCCCCGGGGGAGACCCAGTACTTC.

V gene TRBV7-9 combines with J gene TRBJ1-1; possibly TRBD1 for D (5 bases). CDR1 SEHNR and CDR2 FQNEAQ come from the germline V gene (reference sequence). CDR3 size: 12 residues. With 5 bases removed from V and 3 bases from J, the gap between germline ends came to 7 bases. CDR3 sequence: CASSRGDTEAFF. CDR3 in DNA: TGTGCCAGCAGCCGGGGGGACACTGAAGCTTTCTTT.